This T cell receptor (beta chain) was sequenced in a study of cytomegalovirus exposure and HLA in healthy donors. Whole-study findings and limits: In a later analysis, most CMV-associated TCR beta chains appeared HLA-restricted. A later analysis linked a missense variant in DCLRE1C to the trimming of TCR beta V and J genes.

On this clone itself: Its specificity is not known.

This CDR3 is 17 amino acids long. In germline, CDR1 is MDHEN, CDR2 SYDVKM. V was pared by 2 bases and J by 8 bases, with 14 bases of the junction left unmatched. 60 Vbeta and 13 Jbeta primers were used in PCR. Using immunoSEQ multiplex PCR, the repertoire was profiled, and TCRdb retains in-frame clones only, with some absent. The sample records some 95,000 clones, roughly 70% being singletons. Specimen: PBMCs. The V call is TRBV28, the J call TRBJ1-4, with 7 nucleotides matching TRBD1. The clonotype originates from a man aged 25-40 years in good health and CMV-seronegative. The CDR3 region has the DNA TGTGCCAGCAGTTTAAGGGGCGTTACAGGGGAGGAGGAAAAACTGTTTTTT. Translating it yields CASSLRGVTGEEEKLFF.